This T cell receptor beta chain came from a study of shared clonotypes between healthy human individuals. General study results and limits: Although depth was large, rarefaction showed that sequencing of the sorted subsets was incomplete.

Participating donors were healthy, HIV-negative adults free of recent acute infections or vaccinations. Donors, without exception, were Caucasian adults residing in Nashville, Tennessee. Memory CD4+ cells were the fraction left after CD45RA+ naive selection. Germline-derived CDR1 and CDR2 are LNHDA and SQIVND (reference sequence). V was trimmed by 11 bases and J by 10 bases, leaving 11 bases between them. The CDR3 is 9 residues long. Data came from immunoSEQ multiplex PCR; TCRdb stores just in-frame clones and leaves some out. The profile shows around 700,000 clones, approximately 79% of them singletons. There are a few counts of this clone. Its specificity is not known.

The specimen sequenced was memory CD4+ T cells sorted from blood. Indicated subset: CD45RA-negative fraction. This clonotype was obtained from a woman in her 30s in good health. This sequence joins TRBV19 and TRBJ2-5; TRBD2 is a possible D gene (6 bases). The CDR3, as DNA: TGTGCCGCAGGGCGGGACCAGTACTTC. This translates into CAAGRDQYF.